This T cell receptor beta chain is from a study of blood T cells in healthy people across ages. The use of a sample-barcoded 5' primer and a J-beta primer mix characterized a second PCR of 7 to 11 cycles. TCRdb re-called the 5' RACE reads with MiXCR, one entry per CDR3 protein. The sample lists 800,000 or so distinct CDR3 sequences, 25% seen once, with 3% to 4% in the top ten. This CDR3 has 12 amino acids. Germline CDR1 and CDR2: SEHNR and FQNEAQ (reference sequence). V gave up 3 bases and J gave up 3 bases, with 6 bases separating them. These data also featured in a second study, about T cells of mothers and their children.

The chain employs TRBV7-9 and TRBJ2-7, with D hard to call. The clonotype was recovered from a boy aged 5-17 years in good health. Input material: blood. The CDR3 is CASSFENYEQYF. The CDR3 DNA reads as TGTGCCAGCAGCTTTGAGAACTACGAGCAGTACTTC. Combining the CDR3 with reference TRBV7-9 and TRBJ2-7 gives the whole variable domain DTGVSQNPRHKITKRGQNVTFRCDPISEHNRLYWYRQTLGQGPEFLTYFQNEAQLEKSRLLSDRFSAERPKGSFSTLEIQRTEQGDSAMYLCASSFENYEQYFGPGTRLTVT.